The entry that follows covers one TCR beta chain sequence. Its binding antigen is unknown. Per-base qualities were not stored, and no clone one base away is much larger. TCRbeta CDR3 regions were amplified from genomic DNA by means of the immunoSEQ Assay, a bias-controlled multiplex PCR. In the paper's pipeline: The number of nucleated cells in each sample was estimated from the amplification of reference gene primers within the assay. Sequence reads were collapsed and filtered to measure the absolute abundance of every unique TCRbeta CDR3 rearrangement. For each sample, productive Simpson clonality was calculated as the square root of Simpson's diversity index across productive rearrangements. In its TCRdb copy, this immuneACCESS table keeps in-frame sequences only and misses some clones. Where compared with another copy, unresolved V genes explain less than half of these, and the others have no known cause. For V, J and clone size, that table is used; D and trimming come from the DNA. This sample lists approximately 230,000 clones; 85% to 90% were detected once. The ten largest clones take up about 1.6% of the sample.

Its CDR3 holds 14 amino acids, cysteine through phenylalanine. The retained sequence is limited to the CDR3, 42 bases, with the frame set at the first base. Germline trimming amounts to 5 bases on V and 4 bases on J, with 5 as the count of junction bases outside the gene matches. CDR1 SQVTM and CDR2 ANQGSEA were looked up in the germline V gene. The sample is drawn from a study of blood T cell repertoires in COVID-19 (dated by TCRdb to about 2020). A note on the overall study: Samples covering the acute and convalescent phases of COVID-19 were provided by collaborators in the United States, Italy and Spain. Nearly every sample came with metadata listing a de-identified subject ID, COVID-19 status, age in years and sex. A freely available public database, intended as a resource for researchers studying the immune response to SARS-CoV-2, is where the repertoires were released. Where available, HLA class I and class II types were obtained from metadata supplied by the sample provider rather than from assay-based typing. Samples came from the ongoing ImmuneRACE study (first 160 participants) plus 1,254 subjects from 6 global collaborators. The prospective study material was composed of cDNA or gDNA derived from T cells, B-cell-depleted T cells, or PBMCs. Subjects who had been exposed to COVID-19, were actively infected with it, or had recovered from it provided the deeply sampled blood TCRbeta repertoires that made up the dataset. What the study reported, not specific to this receptor: How much clinical and demographic metadata was included differed by source and by participant, and the metadata was provided uncurated.

Participants in the prospective study were enrolled through a virtual design, were aged roughly 18 to 100 years, and lived in approximately 25 United States geographic areas. In the prospective study, participants were assigned to cohorts based on the clinical history participants reported in a screening survey and a study questionnaire. ImmuneRACE Cohort 3 recovered participants were defined by two consecutive negative NP/OP PCR tests, healthcare professional clearance, or symptom resolution. Mobile phlebotomists in the prospective study collected whole blood, serum and a nasopharyngeal or oropharyngeal swab from every participant. Additional blood draws and questionnaires over an approximately two-month period could optionally be provided by prospective study participants. Before DNA extraction, blood samples from the prospective study were shipped at room temperature or frozen.

This chain is built from TRBV29-1 and TRBJ2-5; TRBD2 aligns with 12 central bases. This clonotype originated in a middle-aged man who had recovered from COVID-19. The sequenced material came from PBMCs or T cells enriched from blood (not recorded which). Read as DNA, the sequence is TGCAGCGTTCGACTAGCGGGAGTCGGAGAGACCCAGTACTTC. Protein translation: CSVRLAGVGETQYF.